The sequence of this T cell receptor beta chain was determined in a study of blood T cell repertoires in COVID-19. On the study more broadly: PBMCs, B-cell-depleted T cells, or T cells were the source of the cDNA or gDNA that made up the material.

Sequencing used immunoSEQ multiplex PCR; TCRdb keeps in-frame clones, though not all of them. The sample includes 200,000 to 300,000 clones, about four fifths seen only once; the top ten take around 7.2%. V lost 3 bases to trimming and J lost 4 bases, with 16 bases between them. The CDR3 has 15 amino acids. Germline V lookup: CDR1 MNHNY, CDR2 SVGAGI (reference sequence). In its sample, this clone was seen once. The rearrangement links TRBV6-6 to TRBJ2-7; perhaps TRBD1 as D (7 bases). The receptor was isolated from a woman of 80 years or more with COVID-19, enrolled during active disease. The sample consisted of peripheral blood. CDR3 in DNA: TGTGCCAGCAGTTATGGAGGGACAGCTCGGTACGAGCAGTACTTC. It encodes CASSYGGTARYEQYF.